The 29 T cell receptor beta chains listed next were all sequenced from one sample in a study of OX40 agonist ivuxolimab in advanced cancers. This table comes from immunoSEQ multiplex PCR, and its TCRdb copy is limited to in-frame clones, with some not included. Of around 80,000 clones listed, roughly 87% are singletons. Specimen: CD4+ or CD8+ T cells sorted from blood, collected in a trial of the OX40 agonist ivuxolimab. All receptors come from an adult with an advanced solid tumor such as melanoma, head and neck, liver or kidney cancer.

The gene calls are TRBV6-1 and TRBJ1-2; D gene unclear. Germline V gene lookup returns CDR1 MNHNS and CDR2 SASEGT. The CDR3 length is 14 residues. The V end lost 9 bases, the J end lost 7 bases, and 21 bases lay between the germline ends. CDR3 nucleotides: TGTGCCAGTCCCTTGCCCCTGGGGTCAGGTGGCTACACCTTC. Amino acids: CASPLPLGSGGYTF.

This chain connects TRBV5-8 to TRBJ1-1; 11 positions agree with TRBD1. The V and J ends lost 4 bases and 3 bases, in that order; junction bases with no gene match: 11. Germline-derived CDR1 and CDR2 are SGHTS and YDEGEE. This CDR3 is built from 17 residues. The CDR3 here is CASSRGAGTGGDTEAFF. The DNA for the CDR3 is TGTGCCAGCAGCCGGGGCGCCGGGACAGGGGGGGACACTGAAGCTTTCTTT.

The J gene is TRBJ2-7, the V gene TRBV30, with D perhaps matching TRBD2 (5 bases). CDR3 length equals 10 residues. Trimming cost V 4 bases and J 5 bases, with 6 bases left between them. Germline V gene sequence: CDR1 GTSNPN, CDR2 SVGIG (reference sequence). CDR3 amino acids: CAWTSHEQYF. As DNA, the CDR3 is TGTGCCTGGACTAGCCACGAGCAGTACTTC. Looking up the rest from reference TRBV30 and TRBJ2-7 gives the full variable domain: SQTIHQWPATLVQPVGSPLSLECTVEGTSNPNLYWYRQAAGRGLQLLFYSVGIGQISSEVPQNLSASRPQDRQFILSSKKLLLSDSGFYLCAWTSHEQYFGPGTRLTVT.

J is TRBJ1-2 and V is TRBV5-4, with D unresolved. This CDR3 is built from 14 residues. Looked up from germline, CDR1 is SGHNT and CDR2 is YYREEE (reference sequence). Trimming removed 1 base at V and 11 bases at J, with 18 bases between. The CDR3 region is CASSLQVSGSGYTF. The CDR3 DNA follows: TGTGCCAGCAGCTTGCAGGTATCGGGCAGCGGTTACACCTTC.

The chain joins TRBV5-1 to TRBJ2-2; D possibly matches TRBD1 or TRBD2 (5 bases each). CDR1 is SGHRS and CDR2 is YFSETQ in the germline V gene. This CDR3 spans 13 amino acids. Trimming left V 4 bases short and J 7 bases short, with 11 bases between. The CDR3 reads CASSPLGDGELFF. CDR3 nucleotide sequence: TGCGCCAGCAGCCCCTTGGGGGACGGGGAGCTGTTTTTT.

This chain links TRBV19 with TRBJ1-5, with 7 bases lining up with TRBD1. Germline CDR1 LNHDA, CDR2 SQIVND (reference sequence). The J segment lost 6 bases and the V segment lost 10 bases, leaving 15 bases of the junction unmatched. The CDR3 covers 15 residues. The CDR3 reads CATPVGTGESQPQHF. The CDR3 DNA sequence: TGTGCCACCCCAGTGGGTACAGGGGAGTCTCAGCCCCAGCATTTT. Looking up the rest from reference TRBV19 and TRBJ1-5 gives the full variable domain: DGGITQSPKYLFRKEGQNVTLSCEQNLNHDAMYWYRQDPGQGLRLIYYSQIVNDFQKGDIAEGYSVSREKKESFPLTVTSAQKNPTAFYLCATPVGTGESQPQHFGDGTRLSIL.

V is TRBV6-1 and J is TRBJ1-5; D call uncertain. Germline assignment: CDR1 MNHNS and CDR2 SASEGT. V was trimmed by 3 bases and J by 3 bases, leaving 9 bases between them. The CDR3 is 14 residues long. CDR3 nucleotide sequence: TGTGCCAGCAGTGACTCCTGGACCAATCAGCCCCAGCATTTT. Translating it yields CASSDSWTNQPQHF.

This clone is a singleton in its sample. This sequence joins TRBV6-6 and TRBJ1-3; 8 positions match TRBD1. The CDR3 consists of 15 residues. CDR1 and CDR2 (germline): MNHNY, SVGAGI (reference sequence). Germline trimming cut 5 bases from V and 3 bases from J; bases unmatched to any gene: 6. The chain's CDR3 is CASSTTGVLGNTIYF. CDR3 sequence (DNA): TGTGCCAGCAGTACGACAGGGGTGCTTGGAAACACCATATATTTT.

The chain recombines TRBV19 with TRBJ2-1, with D possibly matching TRBD1 (6 bases). The CDR3 is 16 amino acids. The V end lost 6 bases, the J end lost 0 bases, and 15 bases lay between the germline ends. CDR1 and CDR2 (germline): LNHDA, SQIVND (reference sequence). The CDR3 here is CASSIQGGISYNEQFF. The CDR3 coding sequence is TGTGCCAGTAGCATACAGGGTGGGATCTCCTACAATGAGCAGTTCTTC.

The gene calls are TRBV7-9 and TRBJ1-3; no firm D call. Trimming removed 5 bases from V and 4 bases from J, with 6 bases in between. The CDR3 covers 12 residues. CDR1 SEHNR and CDR2 FQNEAQ come from the germline V gene (reference sequence). The CDR3 coding sequence is TGTGCCAGCAGCCCGGGGGGAAACACCATATATTTT. Translated, it gives CASSPGGNTIYF.

This chain connects TRBV18 to TRBJ1-4; perhaps TRBD1 as D (5 bases). V shed 5 bases and J shed 5 bases, with 12 bases lying between them. This CDR3 is built from 14 residues. Germline loops: CDR1 KGHSH, CDR2 LQKENI. CDR3 sequence reads: CASSTGTGNEKLFF. CDR3 nucleotides: TGTGCCAGCTCAACCGGGACCGGAAATGAAAAACTGTTTTTT.

This sequence joins TRBV10-1 and TRBJ2-5; 8 bases align to TRBD2. This CDR3 is 16 amino acids long. The germline V gene has CDR1 WNHNN and CDR2 SYGVQD (reference sequence). V lost 5 bases, J lost 2 bases, and 10 bases stayed unmatched. CDR3 in DNA: TGCGCCAGCAGTCCGGGACTAGGGTCACGGCAAGAGACCCAGTACTTC. Amino acids: CASSPGLGSRQETQYF.

The chain links TRBV6-6 to TRBJ2-5; 7 bases fit TRBD2. Trimming cost V 0 bases and J 4 bases; bases outside gene matches: 8. The CDR3 spans 16 residues. CDR1 is MNHNY and CDR2 is SVGAGI in the germline V gene (reference sequence). This chain's CDR3 is CASSYSASGAIETQYF. The CDR3 DNA sequence: TGTGCCAGCAGTTACTCGGCCAGCGGGGCCATAGAGACCCAGTACTTC.

The genes are TRBV19 and TRBJ1-2; unclear D gene. Germline V lookup: CDR1 LNHDA, CDR2 SQIVND (reference sequence). The ends were cut back, 7 bases at V and 2 bases at J, with 8 bases in the middle. The CDR3 runs 12 residues. The CDR3 loop is CASKGGNYGYTF. The DNA of the CDR3 is TGTGCCAGTAAGGGCGGGAACTATGGCTACACCTTC. The full variable domain, completed using reference TRBV19 and TRBJ1-2, is DGGITQSPKYLFRKEGQNVTLSCEQNLNHDAMYWYRQDPGQGLRLIYYSQIVNDFQKGDIAEGYSVSREKKESFPLTVTSAQKNPTAFYLCASKGGNYGYTFGSGTRLTVV.

This clone appeared a single time. The gene calls are TRBV19 and TRBJ2-7, with 13 bases lining up with TRBD2. J gave up 4 bases and V 7 bases, and 13 bases lay outside the gene matches. Looked up from germline, CDR1 is LNHDA and CDR2 is SQIVND (reference sequence). The CDR3 totals 17 residues. CDR3 sequence (DNA): TGTGCCAGTACCCAGACTAGCGGGAGGTCTCGGCCGTACGAGCAGTACTTC. Translation: CASTQTSGRSRPYEQYF.

V is TRBV4-1 and J is TRBJ2-1; unclear D gene. CDR3 length: 17 residues. V lost 1 base to trimming and J lost 0 bases, with 13 bases between them. CDR1 is MGHRA, CDR2 YSYEKL, per germline. In DNA form, the CDR3 reads TGCGCCAGCAGCCAAGTATATCCCTCTAGCTCCTACAATGAGCAGTTCTTC. Residues: CASSQVYPSSSYNEQFF.

The gene calls are TRBV7-6 and TRBJ2-5; 8 positions agree with TRBD1. Germline CDR1 reads SGHVS; CDR2 reads FNYEAQ. The V and J ends lost 4 bases and 4 bases, in that order; junction bases with no gene match: 8. The CDR3 sequence is 15 residues long. The CDR3 DNA reads TGTGCCAGCAGCTCTACCGCGACAGGGGTAGAGACCCAGTACTTC. As protein: CASSSTATGVETQYF.

The chain combines TRBV19 with TRBJ1-4; 7 bases align to TRBD1. V trimming: 10 bases; J trimming: 0 bases; junction bases outside the gene matches: 8. Per germline, CDR1 LNHDA and CDR2 SQIVND (reference sequence). This CDR3 is 15 amino acids long. CDR3 sequence reads: CATRQGPATNEKLFF. Here the CDR3 DNA reads TGTGCCACCAGACAGGGCCCTGCAACTAATGAAAAACTGTTTTTT.

CDR3 sequence reads: CSVFKQGVRYEQYF. The CDR3 nucleotides read TGCAGCGTCTTTAAACAGGGGGTTCGCTACGAGCAGTACTTC. The rearrangement links TRBV29-1 to TRBJ2-7; the match to TRBD1 covers 8 bases. V gave up 6 bases and J gave up 3 bases; unmatched junction bases: 10. The germline gives CDR1 SQVTM, CDR2 ANQGSEA. The CDR3 covers 14 residues.

J is TRBJ2-5 and V is TRBV18; 15 positions match TRBD2. This CDR3 comprises 16 residues. Trimming removed 2 bases from V and 4 bases from J; junction bases left unmatched: 2. The V gene's germline CDR1 is KGHSH and CDR2 LQKENI. The CDR3 reads CASSPMGLAGGETQYF. CDR3 in DNA: TGTGCCAGCTCACCAATGGGACTAGCGGGAGGAGAGACCCAGTACTTC.

This sequence joins TRBV19 and TRBJ2-3, with TRBD2 matching 10 bases. With V trimmed by 9 bases and J by 3 bases, 18 bases remained unmatched. Germline V lookup: CDR1 LNHDA, CDR2 SQIVND (reference sequence). This CDR3 comprises 18 residues. The CDR3 is CASSLAGVVSAVTDTQYF. CDR3 nucleotide sequence: TGTGCCAGCTCCCTAGCGGGAGTTGTGTCCGCCGTTACAGATACGCAGTATTTT.

V usage is TRBV7-8 and J usage is TRBJ2-3, with 10 positions matching TRBD2. Germline CDR1 and CDR2: SGHVS and FQNEAQ. The CDR3 is made up of 20 amino acids. V shed 1 base and J 0 bases; nucleotides not matched to a gene: 13. The DNA of the CDR3 is TGTGCCAGCAGCTTAGAAGTCCTAGCGGGAGTTTCTTCTAGCACAGATACGCAGTATTTT. Its translation is CASSLEVLAGVSSSTDTQYF.

The rearrangement uses TRBV6-6 and TRBJ2-7; D is ambiguous. V lost 7 bases and J 2 bases, leaving 9 bases between the germline ends. In germline, CDR1 is MNHNY, CDR2 SVGAGI (reference sequence). CDR3 length: 12 amino acids. DNA for the CDR3: TGTGCCAGCACTGGCAGTACCTACGAGCAGTACTTC. Its translation: CASTGSTYEQYF.

The chain couples TRBV13 to TRBJ2-1; a weak D match, TRBD1 (6 bases). Per the germline V gene, CDR1 is PRHDT and CDR2 is FYEKMQ (reference sequence). The CDR3 sequence is 15 residues long. V lost 1 base to trimming and J lost 5 bases, with 12 bases between them. The CDR3: CASSLVWGPDNEQFF. The CDR3 nucleotides read TGTGCCAGCAGCTTAGTGTGGGGGCCGGACAATGAGCAGTTCTTC. The variable domain in full, completed from reference TRBV13 and TRBJ2-1, reads AAGVIQSPRHLIKEKRETATLKCYPIPRHDTVYWYQQGPGQDPQFLISFYEKMQSDKGSIPDRFSAQQFSDYHSELNMSSLELGDSALYFCASSLVWGPDNEQFFGPGTRLTVL.

V gene TRBV6-6 combines with J gene TRBJ1-2, with 7 bases fitting TRBD1. The trim removed 2 bases at V and 6 bases at J, leaving 9 bases unmatched. Germline V gene sequence: CDR1 MNHNY, CDR2 SVGAGI (reference sequence). The CDR3 sequence is 15 residues long. The CDR3 nucleotides read TGTGCCAGCAGTTACAGTGCCAGGGGGTTCGATGGCTACACCTTC. It is translated as CASSYSARGFDGYTF.

For this clone: The sample has other DNA sequences that encode this CDR3 too. The rearrangement joins TRBV25-1 to TRBJ1-3; D call uncertain. Germline values: CDR1 MGHDK, CDR2 SYGVNS. Trimming cost V 4 bases and J 2 bases, with 3 bases left between them. CDR3 length: 12 amino acids. The CDR3 protein is CASSGTGNTIYF. The CDR3 DNA reads as TGTGCCAGCAGTGGGACTGGAAACACCATATATTTT.

The chain couples TRBV30 to TRBJ1-1, with no clear D. The CDR3 length is 13 residues. V gave up 2 bases and J gave up 2 bases, with 9 bases separating them. Germline CDR1 is GTSNPN and CDR2 is SVGIG (reference sequence). CDR3 sequence: CAWSSRPNTEAFF. CDR3 in DNA: TGTGCCTGGAGTTCAAGGCCCAACACTGAAGCTTTCTTT.

The chain has TRBV10-3 and TRBJ1-1; D may be TRBD1 (5 bases). Trimming left V 4 bases short and J 4 bases short, with 13 bases between. The CDR3 runs 14 residues. The germline gives CDR1 ENHRY, CDR2 SYGVKD. The CDR3 DNA is TGTGCCATCAGTGCGGGTGGGGGGAGCACTGAAGCTTTCTTT. Translated, it gives CAISAGGGSTEAFF.

This clone showed up just a few times. The rearrangement links TRBV2 to TRBJ1-2, with TRBD1 matching 7 bases. CDR3 length: 13 amino acids. V shed 4 bases and J 4 bases; nucleotides not matched to a gene: 3. Germline V gene lookup returns CDR1 SNHLY and CDR2 FYNNEI. This CDR3 reads CASSGDSPYGYTF. The CDR3 bases are TGTGCCAGCAGTGGGGACAGCCCCTATGGCTACACCTTC.